A single sample is the source of the 17 T cell receptor beta chains below, sequenced in a study of blood T cells in healthy people across ages. Alongside a J-beta primer mix, a sample-barcoded 5' primer served in a second PCR lasting roughly 6 to 11 cycles. From the 5' RACE reads, TCRdb called clonotypes with MiXCR, one entry per CDR3 protein. This table holds roughly 1.9 million distinct CDR3 sequences, 30% to 40% found once. The sequenced sample consisted of blood. Source of these receptors: a human donor in good health.

The rearrangement links TRBV5-1 to TRBJ2-1, with D possibly TRBD1 on 5 matching bases. The germline V gene encodes CDR1 SGHRS and CDR2 YFSETQ. V lost 1 base and J 7 bases, leaving 12 bases between the germline ends. The CDR3 covers 14 residues. The CDR3 DNA is TGCGCCAGCAGCTTGTATACAGGTGGAAATGAGCAGTTCTTC. Translated: CASSLYTGGNEQFF.

This chain joins TRBV6-2 or TRBV6-3 and TRBJ1-1; 7 bases fit TRBD1. CDR3 length equals 12 residues. From germline, CDR1 is MNHEY and CDR2 SVGEGT. Trimming cost V 8 bases and J 3 bases; bases outside gene matches: 3. This chain's CDR3 is CASDTGDTEAFF. Written as DNA, the CDR3 is TGTGCCAGCGACACAGGGGACACTGAAGCTTTCTTT.

This rearrangement joins TRBV5-1 to TRBJ1-2; no definite D call. V was pared by 4 bases and J by 8 bases, with 18 bases between. Germline CDR1 reads SGHRS; CDR2 reads YFSETQ. The CDR3 totals 14 residues. The CDR3 here is CASSPSGGCWGYTF. The CDR3 region has the DNA TGCGCCAGCAGCCCCTCCGGAGGGTGTTGGGGCTACACCTTC.

V usage is TRBV4-3 and J usage is TRBJ2-2, with no clear D. The V and J ends lost 1 base and 7 bases respectively, with 16 bases between them. CDR1 LGHNA and CDR2 YSLEER come from the germline V gene. CDR3 size: 16 residues. The CDR3 DNA reads as TGCGCCAGCAGCCAAGGCTACGGCCCGGGCGGCGGGGAGCTGTTTTTT. It codes for CASSQGYGPGGGELFF.

J is TRBJ2-6 and V is TRBV29-1; a weak D match, TRBD1 (5 bases). Trimming stripped 7 bases from V and 0 bases from J, with 19 bases between. Germline V lookup: CDR1 SQVTM, CDR2 ANQGSEA. The CDR3 consists of 17 residues. This CDR3 reads CSGVTVAQDSGANVLTF. Written as DNA, the CDR3 is TGCAGCGGTGTGACAGTCGCCCAGGACTCTGGGGCCAACGTCCTGACTTTC.

This clonotype was seen repeatedly, ten times or more. V usage is TRBV7-3 and J usage is TRBJ2-5, with unresolved D. CDR3 length equals 13 residues. CDR1 is SGHTA, CDR2 FQGTGA, per germline. Trimming shortened V by 3 bases and J by 3 bases, and 8 bases separated the two germline ends. The CDR3 sequence is CASSFTREETQYF. For the CDR3, the DNA is TGTGCCAGCAGCTTTACCCGGGAAGAGACCCAGTACTTC.

CDR3 region: CASSQGIAGSSYNEQFF. The CDR3 bases are TGTGCCAGCAGCCAAGGAATAGCGGGGAGCTCCTACAATGAGCAGTTCTTC. The gene calls are TRBV4-2 and TRBJ2-1; TRBD2 aligns across 8 bases. Per germline, CDR1 LGHNA and CDR2 YNFKEQ. This CDR3 contains 17 residues. Germline trimming cut 1 base from V and 0 bases from J; bases unmatched to any gene: 5.

The chain is built from TRBV7-2 and TRBJ1-1, with D perhaps matching TRBD1 (5 bases). The CDR3 is 16 residues long. The germline V and J ends were trimmed by 5 bases and 1 base, with 17 bases remaining between them. CDR1 SGHTA and CDR2 FQGNSA come from the germline V gene. CDR3 in DNA: TGTGCCAGCAGCCGCCCCAGGGTAATGTGGAACACTGAAGCTTTCTTT. Protein sequence: CASSRPRVMWNTEAFF.

DNA for the CDR3: TGTGCCATCAATACCGGGACCCAAGAGACCCAGTACTTC. Protein product: CAINTGTQETQYF. V usage is TRBV10-3 and J usage is TRBJ2-5; D may correspond to TRBD1 or TRBD2 (5 bases each). The CDR3 is 13 residues long. Germline V gene lookup returns CDR1 ENHRY and CDR2 SYGVKD. The ends were cut back, 7 bases at V and 1 base at J, with 10 bases in the middle.

V usage is TRBV7-2 and J usage is TRBJ2-5; D uncertain. The V gene's germline CDR1 is SGHTA and CDR2 FQGNSA. The CDR3 extends over 13 amino acids. V lost 2 bases and J lost 5, with 9 bases in between. CDR3 protein: CASSLRLLETQYF. The CDR3 DNA is TGTGCCAGCAGCTTACGGCTGCTGGAGACCCAGTACTTC.

The chain carries TRBV24-1 and TRBJ2-7, with no clear D. V dropped 9 bases and J dropped 1 base, with 6 bases sitting between them. The CDR3 contains 11 residues. Germline loops: CDR1 KGHDR, CDR2 SFDVKD. CDR3 coding DNA: TGTGCCACCCTCACGTCCTACGAGCAGTACTTC. Encoded protein: CATLTSYEQYF.

CDR3 DNA: TGTGCCAGCAGCGGTAGCGGGTCCTACGAGCAGTACTTC. Encoded protein: CASSGSGSYEQYF. V and J are TRBV9 and TRBJ2-7, with 7 positions matching TRBD2. With V trimmed by 3 bases and J by 1 base, 1 base remained unmatched. The CDR3 runs 13 residues. In germline, CDR1 is SGDLS, CDR2 YYNGEE.

This clonotype was picked up one time. This chain links TRBV7-8 with TRBJ2-3; unclear D gene. CDR1 and CDR2 from the germline V gene are SGHVS and FQNEAQ. V shed 4 bases and J shed 0 bases, with 11 bases lying between them. There are 15 residues in the CDR3. The CDR3 bases are TGTGCCAGCAGCTCCGACTCCGCTAGCACAGATACGCAGTATTTT. Residues: CASSSDSASTDTQYF. Combining the CDR3 with reference TRBV7-8 and TRBJ2-3 gives the whole variable domain GAGVSQSPRYKVAKRGQDVALRCDPISGHVSLFWYQQALGQGPEFLTYFQNEAQLDKSGLPSDRFFAERPEGSVSTLKIQRTQQEDSAVYLCASSSDSASTDTQYFGPGTRLTVL.

Only a few counts were recorded for this clonotype. The J gene is TRBJ1-6, the V gene TRBV7-2; the D is unclear. V was trimmed by 0 bases and J by 0 bases, leaving 6 bases between them. This CDR3 region has 16 residues. Germline-derived CDR1 and CDR2 are SGHTA and FQGNSA. CDR3 sequence: CASSLAGDSYNSPLHF. The CDR3 nucleotides are TGTGCCAGCAGCTTAGCAGGAGACTCCTATAATTCACCCCTCCACTTT.

This chain connects TRBV5-6 to TRBJ1-1; weak D call: TRBD1 (6 bases). Trimming removed 4 bases from V and 0 bases from J, with 13 bases in between. The CDR3 loop spans 15 amino acids. In germline, CDR1 is SGHDT, CDR2 YYEEEE. CDR3 nucleotide sequence: TGTGCCAGCAGCCCTGGACAGTTCATGAACACTGAAGCTTTCTTT. It codes for CASSPGQFMNTEAFF. Full variable domain (outside the CDR3, taken from reference TRBV5-6 and TRBJ1-1): DAGVTQSPTHLIKTRGQQVTLRCSPKSGHDTVSWYQQALGQGPQFIFQYYEEEERQRGNFPDRFSGHQFPNYSSELNVNALLLGDSALYLCASSPGQFMNTEAFFGQGTRLTVV.

There are a few counts of this clonotype. DNA for the CDR3: TGTGCCAGCAGTCCCTCGACAGGGGGCGGGGAGCAGTACTTC. Protein sequence: CASSPSTGGGEQYF. The V call is TRBV27, the J call TRBJ2-7; 10 nucleotides agree with TRBD1. Germline-derived CDR1 and CDR2 are MNHEY and SMNVEV (reference sequence). The CDR3 spans 14 residues. The V and J ends lost 5 bases and 7 bases, in that order; junction bases with no gene match: 8.

A few counts support this clonotype. This rearrangement joins TRBV7-2 to TRBJ2-3; 9 bases map to TRBD2. The CDR3 totals 15 residues. CDR1 SGHTA and CDR2 FQGNSA come from the germline V gene. The J segment lost 7 bases and the V segment lost 9 bases, leaving 14 bases of the junction unmatched. CDR3 region: CASSPLAGGRNTQYF. The CDR3 bases are TGTGCCAGTAGCCCCCTGGCGGGGGGGCGTAATACGCAGTATTTT.